What follows are 26 T cell receptor beta chains derived from one specimen sequenced in a study of blood T cell repertoires in COVID-19. Produced via immunoSEQ multiplex PCR; TCRdb's table is partial and in-frame only. The sample records over 200,000 clones, nearly 85% being singletons. Sequenced: peripheral blood. These receptors all stem from a woman in her 30s with COVID-19, enrolled during active disease.

V gene TRBV5-5 combines with J gene TRBJ1-1, with 7 bases aligning to TRBD1. Germline assignment: CDR1 SGHKS and CDR2 YYEKEE (reference sequence). This CDR3 is built from 17 residues. V dropped 4 bases and J dropped 7; count of bases not matched to a gene: 19. Written as DNA, the CDR3 is TGTGCCAGCAGCGCCAGACAGGGTTTCAGACAGTTCAGTGAAGCTTTCTTT. Translation: CASSARQGFRQFSEAFF. Looking up the rest from reference TRBV5-5 and TRBJ1-1 gives the full variable domain: DAGVTQSPTHLIKTRGQQVTLRCSPISGHKSVSWYQQVLGQGPQFIFQYYEKEERGRGNFPDRFSARQFPNYSSELNVNALLLGDSALYLCASSARQGFRQFSEAFFGQGTRLTVV.

This clone was detected once. Just one base apart from a much larger clone, this may be a read error. The V and J genes are TRBV11-3 and TRBJ2-3; 8 bases fit TRBD1. The CDR3 is made up of 14 amino acids. Per the germline V gene, CDR1 is SGHNT and CDR2 is YENEEA. V was clipped by 4 bases and J by 1 base; unmatched bases: 1. The CDR3 protein is CASSSDRGTDTQYF. CDR3 DNA: TGTGCCAGCAGCTCGGACAGGGGCACAGATACGCAGTATTTT.

This clone was seen only once. The chain has TRBV28 and TRBJ1-5; TRBD1 matches 8 bases. Germline assignment: CDR1 MDHEN and CDR2 SYDVKM. J lost 6 bases, V lost 7 bases, and 5 bases had no gene match. The length of the CDR3 is 13 residues. The CDR3 bases are TGTGCCAGCAACCAGGGGGCAAGTCAGCCCCAGCATTTT. Its protein product is CASNQGASQPQHF.

V is TRBV11-2 and J is TRBJ2-3; tentative D call: TRBD1 (5 bases). The CDR3 runs to 13 residues. V lost 2 bases to trimming and J lost 6 bases, with 9 bases between them. CDR1 and CDR2 from the germline V gene are SGHAT and FQNNGV. The chain's CDR3 is CASSLQAGDTQYF. The CDR3 DNA reads as TGTGCCAGCAGCTTACAGGCAGGGGATACGCAGTATTTT.

The chain is built from TRBV7-9 and TRBJ1-2; the D is unclear. CDR1 SEHNR and CDR2 FQNEAQ come from the germline V gene (reference sequence). CDR3 size: 14 residues. Deletions cut 2 bases from V and 4 bases from J, with 11 bases between. CDR3 DNA sequence: TGTGCCAGCAGCTTATTTGGAGACTCCTATGGCTACACCTTC. Its protein is CASSLFGDSYGYTF.

The genes are TRBV19 and TRBJ1-5; D gene unclear. Germline V gene sequence: CDR1 LNHDA, CDR2 SQIVND (reference sequence). This CDR3 has 15 residues. The V and J ends lost 4 bases and 5 bases respectively, with 15 bases between them. The CDR3 loop reads CASSKPTGGYQPQHF. The CDR3 DNA sequence: TGTGCCAGTAGTAAACCGACCGGAGGCTATCAGCCCCAGCATTTT.

V usage is TRBV5-1 and J usage is TRBJ1-2; 9 bases are shared with TRBD1. Germline V gene lookup returns CDR1 SGHRS and CDR2 YFSETQ. This CDR3 region has 14 residues. Trimming at V came to 6 bases and at J to 8 bases, leaving 11 bases not matched to a gene. The CDR3 sequence: CASNDRGIEVGYTF. The CDR3 region has the DNA TGCGCCAGCAACGACAGGGGGATAGAAGTGGGCTACACCTTC.

The rearrangement links TRBV6-2 or TRBV6-3 to TRBJ1-1; D might be TRBD1 (5 bases). Trimming took 0 bases from V and 10 from J, leaving 15 bases between them. The CDR3 spans 14 residues. Germline V CDR1 and CDR2: MNHEY, SVGEGT. Written as DNA, the CDR3 is TGTGCCAGCAGTTACTCGAACAGGAGAGTTGGAGCTTTCTTT. It codes for CASSYSNRRVGAFF.

Comment on this clone: Germline and junction disagree at one end, which may indicate a read error. This chain joins TRBV9 and TRBJ2-2; maybe TRBD2 (6 bases). The germline CDR1 and CDR2 sequences are SGDLS and YYNGEE. The CDR3 is made up of 15 amino acids. CDR3 nucleotides: TGTGCCAGCAGCGCCAGTAGCGGATACACCAGGGAGCTGTTTTTT. The encoded protein is CASSASSGYTRELFF.

Of note for this clone: Different DNA sequences within this sample yield the same CDR3. The V gene is TRBV27, the J gene TRBJ2-2; TRBD2 agrees at 8 bases. Trimming at V came to 1 base and at J to 2 bases, leaving 3 bases not matched to a gene. The CDR3 totals 16 residues. CDR1 is MNHEY, CDR2 SMNVEV, per germline (reference sequence). The CDR3 DNA reads as TGTGCCAGCAGTTTATTGGCGGGGGGTAACACCGGGGAGCTGTTTTTT. Translated, it gives CASSLLAGGNTGELFF.

The gene calls are TRBV19 and TRBJ1-1; maybe TRBD1 (5 bases). Germline lookup yields CDR1 LNHDA and CDR2 SQIVND (reference sequence). This CDR3 has 10 amino acids. V was shortened by 8 bases and J by 12 bases, with 13 bases between the two germline ends. This chain's CDR3 is CASVAGWTFF. CDR3 nucleotides: TGTGCCAGTGTGGCAGGGTGGACTTTCTTT.

The V gene is TRBV2, the J gene TRBJ2-1, with TRBD2 identical over 7 bases. The CDR3 is made up of 16 amino acids. Germline lookup yields CDR1 SNHLY and CDR2 FYNNEI. V dropped 5 bases and J dropped 9; count of bases not matched to a gene: 16. CDR3 sequence: CASSPPPRERYGEQFF. CDR3 nucleotide sequence: TGTGCCAGCAGTCCCCCCCCGCGGGAGAGATATGGTGAGCAGTTCTTC.

The V gene is TRBV29-1, the J gene TRBJ2-3, with TRBD2 matching over 8 bases. V dropped 5 bases and J dropped 2; count of bases not matched to a gene: 9. The CDR3 has 15 residues. Germline assignment: CDR1 SQVTM and CDR2 ANQGSEA. The CDR3 coding sequence is TGCAGCGTTTCTGCTGCGGGAGGCCCCACAGATACGCAGTATTTT. Protein product: CSVSAAGGPTDTQYF.

This chain joins TRBV7-2 and TRBJ1-6, with TRBD1 matching 7 bases. Germline lookup yields CDR1 SGHTA and CDR2 FQGNSA. This CDR3 has 15 residues. Trimming at V came to 1 base and at J to 4 bases, leaving 1 base not matched to a gene. The CDR3 DNA is TGTGCCAGCAGCTTAGAGGGACAGTATAATTCACCCCTCCACTTT. Its protein is CASSLEGQYNSPLHF.

The rearrangement links TRBV28 to TRBJ1-1; D is possibly TRBD1 (6 bases). CDR3 length: 14 residues. Per germline, CDR1 MDHEN and CDR2 SYDVKM. The V gene lost 1 base and the J gene lost 8 bases, with 14 bases spanning the gap. The CDR3 spells CASSLSGVLPEAFF. In DNA form, the CDR3 reads TGTGCCAGCAGTTTATCAGGGGTATTGCCGGAAGCTTTCTTT.

The gene calls are TRBV11-3 and TRBJ2-2; 7 bases map to TRBD1. The CDR3 totals 15 residues. Germline lookup yields CDR1 SGHNT and CDR2 YENEEA. V lost 5 bases and J lost 3; bases outside the gene matches: 6. DNA for the CDR3: TGTGCCAGCAGCCGGCATACAGGGGACACCGGGGAGCTGTTTTTT. It translates to CASSRHTGDTGELFF. The full variable domain, its missing parts supplied by reference TRBV11-3 and TRBJ2-2, is EAGVVQSPRYKIIEKKQPVAFWCNPISGHNTLYWYLQNLGQGPELLIRYENEEAVDDSQLPKDRFSAERLKGVDSTLKIQPAELGDSAVYLCASSRHTGDTGELFFGEGSRLTVL.

The CDR3 is CASSLGTEGSEQFF. DNA for the CDR3: TGCGCCAGCAGCTTAGGGACAGAGGGGAGTGAGCAGTTCTTC. The chain joins TRBV5-1 to TRBJ2-1, with TRBD1 matching 7 bases. The J segment lost 9 bases and the V segment lost 2 bases, leaving 8 bases of the junction unmatched. From germline, CDR1 is SGHRS and CDR2 YFSETQ. CDR3 length: 14 residues.

This chain links TRBV6-5 with TRBJ1-5; D perhaps matches TRBD1 (6 bases). The V gene lost 8 bases and the J gene lost 5 bases, with 10 bases spanning the gap. The CDR3 covers 12 residues. Germline CDR1 is MNHEY and CDR2 is SVGAGI. The CDR3 spells CASGGQDQPQHF. In DNA, the CDR3 is TGTGCCAGCGGGGGACAAGATCAGCCCCAGCATTTT.

The chain carries TRBV29-1 and TRBJ2-5, with 7 positions matching TRBD1. Per germline, CDR1 SQVTM and CDR2 ANQGSEA. V was clipped by 6 bases and J by 4 bases; unmatched bases: 11. CDR3 length: 14 amino acids. CDR3 amino acids: CSVADRVGGETQYF. The DNA of the CDR3 is TGCAGCGTGGCTGACAGGGTTGGGGGAGAGACCCAGTACTTC.

The chain has TRBV9 and TRBJ1-4; 11 bases map to TRBD1. This CDR3 contains 17 residues. Germline V gene data show CDR1 as SGDLS and CDR2 as YYNGEE. The V and J ends lost 0 bases and 3 bases, in that order; junction bases with no gene match: 4. The CDR3 DNA is TGTGCCAGCAGCGTAGGGACAGGGGGCGACTCTAATGAAAAACTGTTTTTT. This codes for CASSVGTGGDSNEKLFF.

This clone was seen a single time. The rearrangement links TRBV20-1 to TRBJ1-3; possibly TRBD1 for D (6 bases). Germline CDR1 is DFQATT and CDR2 is SNEGSKA (reference sequence). The ends were cut back, 3 bases at V and 1 base at J, with 16 bases in the middle. This CDR3 spans 16 amino acids. CDR3 residues: CSASSGTLSSGNTIYF. DNA for the CDR3: TGCAGTGCTAGTAGCGGGACACTCTCTTCTGGAAACACCATATATTTT.

V is TRBV24-1 and J is TRBJ2-4; D remains ambiguous. Germline assignment: CDR1 KGHDR and CDR2 SFDVKD. The length of the CDR3 is 16 residues. The ends were cut back, 4 bases at V and 0 bases at J, with 12 bases in the middle. The CDR3 spells CATSDPAAGAKNIQYF. The CDR3, as DNA: TGTGCCACCAGTGACCCCGCGGCCGGAGCCAAAAACATTCAGTACTTC.

The chain uses TRBV9 and TRBJ2-1; a possible D gene is TRBD1 (7 bases). Germline CDR1 and CDR2: SGDLS and YYNGEE. The CDR3 totals 14 residues. The germline V and J ends were trimmed by 4 bases and 6 bases, with 14 bases remaining between them. DNA for the CDR3: TGTGCCAGCAGCACCGGACAGGAGGGCAATGAGCAGTTCTTC. It encodes CASSTGQEGNEQFF.

The chain employs TRBV5-1 and TRBJ1-2; D might be TRBD1 (6 bases). V was shortened by 4 bases and J by 6 bases, with 13 bases between the two germline ends. The CDR3 has 13 amino acids. Germline loops: CDR1 SGHRS, CDR2 YFSETQ. The CDR3 DNA reads TGCGCCAGCAGCCCGGACAGTTTGAATGGCTACACCTTC. Its protein product is CASSPDSLNGYTF.

This clone was counted only a few times. The chain couples TRBV11-3 to TRBJ2-7, with TRBD2 identical over 8 bases. After removal of 6 bases from V and 2 bases from J, the junction contained 3 bases not matched to a gene. This CDR3 is built from 13 residues. Germline CDR1 reads SGHNT; CDR2 reads YENEEA. The CDR3 spells CASSPGGAYEQYF. The DNA of the CDR3 is TGTGCCAGCAGTCCCGGGGGGGCCTACGAGCAGTACTTC.

V and J are TRBV6-2 or TRBV6-3 and TRBJ2-5; D gene ambiguous. V was trimmed by 8 bases and J by 1 base, leaving 11 bases between them. CDR1 is MNHEY, CDR2 SVGEGT, per germline. The CDR3 runs to 13 residues. The DNA for the CDR3 is TGTGCCAGCGGTTTGGTCGGCCAAGAGACCCAGTACTTC. Protein product: CASGLVGQETQYF.